This TCR beta chain was captured in a study of cytomegalovirus exposure and HLA in healthy donors. General observations from the study: Fewer N-insertions than the roughly 630-donor mean were reportedly shown by an Asian-associated ancestry cluster in a later analysis. Indistinguishable V segments such as TRBV6-2 and TRBV6-3 were excluded.

In regard to this clone: The antigen is undetermined.

13 Jbeta primers and 60 Vbeta primers were used for the PCR. TCRdb's copy holds only in-frame clones and misses some; the assay was immunoSEQ multiplex PCR. The sample lists about 230,000 clones, roughly four fifths occurring once. The germline V gene encodes CDR1 SGHVS and CDR2 FQNEAQ. V was cut by 4 bases and J by 2 bases, with 20 bases left in between. The CDR3 consists of 17 residues. The receptor's source is a woman aged 40 to 49 in good health and CMV-seronegative. The V call is TRBV7-8, the J call TRBJ1-1; D may be TRBD1 (5 bases). The sample comprised PBMCs. CDR3 sequence (DNA): TGTGCCAGCAGCTCCGGTTTACGGACATTCATCAACACTGAAGCTTTCTTT. This encodes CASSSGLRTFINTEAFF.